This record looks at one TCR beta chain sequence and its context. Its antigen is unknown. This sample was taken from a study of T cell responses to AZD1222 COVID-19 vaccine. For the study at large: Combined were second doses at about 4 or about 12 weeks.

Sequenced by immunoSEQ multiplex PCR; TCRdb stores in-frame clones only, minus some. Here the sample spans some 130,000 clones, around 90% being singletons. Study conclusions and caveats: Only a handful of AZD1222 recipients, six or seven in all, had baseline seropositivity. With dominance at 160-218 and 743-854, vaccine-associated CD4 TCRs spanned spike. Once two AZD1222 doses were given, Spike-specific TCR breadth and depth went up.

CDR1 is SGHVS and CDR2 is FQNEAQ in the germline V gene. This CDR3 has 16 amino acids. Trimming pared 4 bases from V and 10 bases from J, leaving 23 bases between. The receptor's source is an adult in good health. This specimen consisted of peripheral blood, obtained on day 0 of AZD1222 vaccination. The chain has TRBV7-8 and TRBJ1-5; D is unclear. The CDR3 region has the DNA TGTGCCAGCAGCTCATACGCCGACACCTCGCTGGGTCCCCAGCATTTT. Protein sequence: CASSSYADTSLGPQHF.